This T cell receptor beta chain appears in the sequencing data of a study of CD8 T cells in ankylosing spondylitis. Findings and limits, study-wide: Matched ankylosing spondylitis synovial fluid reportedly showed significant enrichment of disease-linked clones. A motif of under 10 highly homologous TCR beta variants was seen as apparently characteristic of ankylosing spondylitis blood.

With 3 bases clipped from V and 2 bases from J, the junction kept 18 bases outside the gene matches. The CDR3 is 20 residues long. CDR1 is SGHAT and CDR2 is FQNNGV in the germline V gene. Details on this clonotype: The antigen is not known.

With molecular barcodes, quantitative 5'-RACE was used to make the TCR beta libraries. TCRdb reprocessed the 5' RACE reads via MiXCR and lists one record per CDR3 protein. The sample holds approximately 150,000 distinct CDR3 sequences, approximately 17% seen once. This receptor was identified in a male donor with ankylosing spondylitis. This chain connects TRBV11-2 to TRBJ2-3; 9 nucleotides match TRBD2. What was sequenced was blood, either unsorted or a sorted T cell fraction (not recorded which). CDR3 sequence reads: CASSFGQPGLAYTDTDTQYF. CDR3 DNA: TGTGCCAGCAGCTTCGGACAGCCGGGACTAGCTTATACTGACACAGATACGCAGTATTTT.